This is a list of T cell receptor beta chains from one sample in a study of shared clonotypes between healthy human individuals. Sequencing was performed with immunoSEQ multiplex PCR; in TCRdb, only in-frame clones are kept and a portion is missing. In the table there are 1.5 million to 1.9 million clones, 95% to 99% of which are singletons. The source material was naive CD4+ T cells sorted from blood. Receptors originate from a man younger than 45 in good health. Each CDR3 is given with its conserved first and last residue. The D gene is left open where the match is weak. Some rows mark clone size as missing; the rest say once, few, many or name a class of expanded clone.

abundance,j_gene,d_gene,v_gene,CDR3nt,CDR3aa
-,TRBJ2-1,-,TRBV6-6,TGTGCCAGCAGTCGGACCCGGAGCTCCTACAATGAGCAGTTCTTC,CASSRTRSSYNEQFF
-,TRBJ1-1,-,TRBV7-9,TGTGCCAGCAGCTTAGGGGGGGCCACTGAAGCTTTCTTT,CASSLGGATEAFF
-,TRBJ2-3,-,TRBV14,TGTGCCAGCAGCCAAGAGGGCCTAGCCGGCGGTATCACAGATACGCAGTATTTT,CASSQEGLAGGITDTQYF
-,TRBJ1-1,-,TRBV4-3,TGCGCCAGCAGCCACTCCGGGCGAGGGGAGAACACTGAAGCTTTCTTT,CASSHSGRGENTEAFF
-,TRBJ2-3,-,TRBV10-3,TGTGCCATCAGGGATTCTAGCACAGATACGCAGTATTTT,CAIRDSSTDTQYF
once,TRBJ1-1,-,TRBV10-2,TGCGCCACAAAGATGGGGAACACTGAAGCTTTCTTT,CATKMGNTEAFF
-,TRBJ2-3,-,TRBV7-3,TGTGCCAGCAGCTTAAGCAGGGACAAGGATACGCAGTATTTT,CASSLSRDKDTQYF
-,TRBJ2-1,TRBD1,TRBV5-5,TGTGCCAGCAGCTTACAGGGGCGGGTTTACAATGAGCAGTTCTTC,CASSLQGRVYNEQFF
-,TRBJ2-5,-,TRBV12-1,TGTGCCAGCAGCTTTGGCTACCAAGAGACCCAGTACTTC,CASSFGYQETQYF
-,TRBJ1-4,-,TRBV11-2,TGTGCCAGCAGCTTAGGGGGGGCAGCTCCTGAAAAACTGTTTTTT,CASSLGGAAPEKLFF
-,TRBJ2-7,-,TRBV2,TGTGCCAGCAGTGAGCGGTGGACGCAGGGGGGGTGGCAGTACTTC,CASSERWTQGGWQYF
-,TRBJ2-7,-,TRBV28,TGTGCCAGCAGTTTCAGTCTAGGGGGTGGGACCTACGAGCAGTACTTC,CASSFSLGGGTYEQYF
-,TRBJ2-1,-,TRBV9,TGTGCCAGCGAGGGAGCTAATGAGCAGTTCTTC,CASEGANEQFF
-,TRBJ2-7,TRBD2,TRBV2,TGTGCCAGCATCCGGGGCGGGAGCAAATACGAGCAGTACTTC,CASIRGGSKYEQYF
-,TRBJ1-4,TRBD1,TRBV11-2,TGTGCCAGCAGCTCAGGACAGGGGGTTTCTGAAAAACTGTTTTTT,CASSSGQGVSEKLFF
-,TRBJ2-6,TRBD1,TRBV28,TGTGCCAGCAGTTCCTCAGGGGGTGGGGCCAACGTCCTGACTTTC,CASSSSGGGANVLTF